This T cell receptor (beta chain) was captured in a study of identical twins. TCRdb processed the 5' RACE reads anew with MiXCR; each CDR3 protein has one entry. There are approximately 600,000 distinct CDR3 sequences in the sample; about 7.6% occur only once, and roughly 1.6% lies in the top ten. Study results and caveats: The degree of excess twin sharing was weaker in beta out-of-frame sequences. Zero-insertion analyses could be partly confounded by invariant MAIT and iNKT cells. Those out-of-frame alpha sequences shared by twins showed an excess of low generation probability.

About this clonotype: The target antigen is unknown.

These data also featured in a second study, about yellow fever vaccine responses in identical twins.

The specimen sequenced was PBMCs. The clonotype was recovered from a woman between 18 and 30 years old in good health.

CDR3 amino acids: CASSPRLGSSGNTIYF. The CDR3 coding sequence is TGTGCCAGCAGCCCCAGGCTTGGGAGCTCTGGAAACACCATATATTTT. The chain couples TRBV27 to TRBJ1-3; no reliable D call. The germline V and J ends were trimmed by 6 bases and 0 bases, with 15 bases remaining between them. Germline V gives CDR1 MNHEY, CDR2 SMNVEV (reference sequence). The length of the CDR3 is 16 residues.